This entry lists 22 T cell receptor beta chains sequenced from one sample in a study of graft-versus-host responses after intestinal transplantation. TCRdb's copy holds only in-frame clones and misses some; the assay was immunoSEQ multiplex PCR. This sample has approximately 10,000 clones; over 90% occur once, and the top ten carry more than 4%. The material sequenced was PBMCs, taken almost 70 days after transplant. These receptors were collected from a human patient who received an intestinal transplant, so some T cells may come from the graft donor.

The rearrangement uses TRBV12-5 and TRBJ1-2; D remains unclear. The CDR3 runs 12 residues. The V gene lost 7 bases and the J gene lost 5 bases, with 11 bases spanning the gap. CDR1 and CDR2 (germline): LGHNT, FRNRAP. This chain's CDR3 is CASDKDGYGYTF. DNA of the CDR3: TGTGCTAGTGACAAGGACGGGTATGGCTACACCTTC.

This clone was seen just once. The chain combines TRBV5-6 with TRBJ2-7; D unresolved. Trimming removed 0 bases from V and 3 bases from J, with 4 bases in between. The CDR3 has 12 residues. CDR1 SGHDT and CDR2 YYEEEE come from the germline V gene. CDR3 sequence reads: CASSLGVYEQYF. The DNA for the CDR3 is TGTGCCAGCAGCTTGGGGGTCTACGAGCAGTACTTC.

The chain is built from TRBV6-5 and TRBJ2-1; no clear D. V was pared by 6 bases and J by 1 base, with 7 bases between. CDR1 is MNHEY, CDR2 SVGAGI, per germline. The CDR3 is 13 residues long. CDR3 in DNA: TGTGCCAGCAGCGGATTATCCTACAATGAGCAGTTCTTC. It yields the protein CASSGLSYNEQFF.

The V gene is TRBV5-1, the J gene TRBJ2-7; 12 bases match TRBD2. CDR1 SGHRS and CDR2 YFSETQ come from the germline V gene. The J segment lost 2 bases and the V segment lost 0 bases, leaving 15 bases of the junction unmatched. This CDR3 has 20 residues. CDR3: CASSLGVVGTSGLRTYEQYF. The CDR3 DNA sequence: TGCGCCAGCAGCTTGGGTGTGGTAGGGACTAGCGGGTTAAGGACCTACGAGCAGTACTTC.

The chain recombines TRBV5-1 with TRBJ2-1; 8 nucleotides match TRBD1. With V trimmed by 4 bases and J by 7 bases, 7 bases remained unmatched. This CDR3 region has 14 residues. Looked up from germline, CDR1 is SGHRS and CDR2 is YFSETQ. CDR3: CASSPRGRPNEQFF. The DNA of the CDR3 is TGCGCCAGCAGCCCCAGGGGGCGGCCAAATGAGCAGTTCTTC. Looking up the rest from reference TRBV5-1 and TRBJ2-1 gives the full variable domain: KAGVTQTPRYLIKTRGQQVTLSCSPISGHRSVSWYQQTPGQGLQFLFEYFSETQRNKGNFPGRFSGRQFSNSRSEMNVSTLELGDSALYLCASSPRGRPNEQFFGPGTRLTVL.

Here the CDR3 reads CASSADSLLEYGYTF. The DNA of the CDR3 is TGTGCCAGCAGCGCGGACAGCCTTCTGGAATATGGCTACACCTTC. This chain uses TRBV13 with TRBJ1-2; possible D gene TRBD1, 6 bases. V shed 5 bases and J shed 5 bases, with 18 bases lying between them. From germline, CDR1 is PRHDT and CDR2 FYEKMQ (reference sequence). CDR3 length: 15 residues.

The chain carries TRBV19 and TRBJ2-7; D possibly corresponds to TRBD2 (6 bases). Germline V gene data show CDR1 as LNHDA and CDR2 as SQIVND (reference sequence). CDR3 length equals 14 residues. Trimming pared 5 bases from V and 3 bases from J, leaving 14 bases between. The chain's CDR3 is CASSLASGYYEQYF. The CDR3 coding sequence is TGTGCCAGTAGTCTAGCGTCCGGGTACTACGAGCAGTACTTC.

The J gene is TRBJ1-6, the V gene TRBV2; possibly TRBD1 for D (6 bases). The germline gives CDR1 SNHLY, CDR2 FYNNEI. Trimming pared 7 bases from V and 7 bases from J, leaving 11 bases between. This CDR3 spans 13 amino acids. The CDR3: CASTWTANSPLHF. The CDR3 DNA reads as TGTGCCAGCACCTGGACAGCGAATTCACCCCTCCACTTT.

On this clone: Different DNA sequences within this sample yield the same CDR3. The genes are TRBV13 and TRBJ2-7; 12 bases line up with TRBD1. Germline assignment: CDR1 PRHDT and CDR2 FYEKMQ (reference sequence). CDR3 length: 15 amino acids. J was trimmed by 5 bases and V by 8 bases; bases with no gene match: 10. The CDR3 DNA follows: TGTGCCAGCCGGGGGCCGGGACAGGGGGCGGACGAGCAGTACTTC. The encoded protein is CASRGPGQGADEQYF.

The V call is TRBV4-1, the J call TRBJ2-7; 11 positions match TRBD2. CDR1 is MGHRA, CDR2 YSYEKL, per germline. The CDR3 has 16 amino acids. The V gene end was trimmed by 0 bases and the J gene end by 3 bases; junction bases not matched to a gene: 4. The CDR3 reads CASSQDQTSGIYEQYF. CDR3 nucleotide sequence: TGCGCCAGCAGCCAAGATCAGACTAGCGGGATCTACGAGCAGTACTTC.

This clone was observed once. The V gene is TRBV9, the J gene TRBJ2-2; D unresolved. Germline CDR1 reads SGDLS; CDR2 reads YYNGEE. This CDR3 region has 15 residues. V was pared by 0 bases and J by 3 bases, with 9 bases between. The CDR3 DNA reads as TGTGCCAGCAGCGTAGTGGGCGACGACACCGGGGAGCTGTTTTTT. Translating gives CASSVVGDDTGELFF.

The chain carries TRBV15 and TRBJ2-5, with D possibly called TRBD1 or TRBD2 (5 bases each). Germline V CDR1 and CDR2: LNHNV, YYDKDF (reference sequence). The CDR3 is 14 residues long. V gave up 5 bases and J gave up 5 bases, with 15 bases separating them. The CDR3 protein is CATSVGDARETQYF. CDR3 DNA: TGTGCCACCAGCGTCGGGGACGCGCGGGAGACCCAGTACTTC.

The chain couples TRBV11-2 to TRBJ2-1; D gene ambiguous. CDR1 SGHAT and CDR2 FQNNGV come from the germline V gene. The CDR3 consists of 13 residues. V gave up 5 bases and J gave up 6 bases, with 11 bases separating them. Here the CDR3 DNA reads TGTGCCAGCAGCCTCCATCTTGGCAATGAGCAGTTCTTC. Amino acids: CASSLHLGNEQFF.

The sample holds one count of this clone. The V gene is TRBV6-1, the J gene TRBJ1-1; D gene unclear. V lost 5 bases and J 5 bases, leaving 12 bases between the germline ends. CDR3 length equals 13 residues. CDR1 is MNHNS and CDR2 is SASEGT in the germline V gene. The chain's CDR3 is CASSSGRWTEAFF. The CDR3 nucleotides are TGTGCCAGCAGTTCTGGACGGTGGACTGAAGCTTTCTTT.

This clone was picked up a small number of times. The CDR3 sequence is CASSLAGDTDTQYF. The CDR3 DNA sequence: TGTGCCAGCAGCTTAGCGGGAGACACAGATACGCAGTATTTT. The chain has TRBV5-4 and TRBJ2-3; TRBD2 agrees at 8 bases. J was trimmed by 2 bases and V by 2 bases; bases with no gene match: 1. Germline CDR1 reads SGHNT; CDR2 reads YYREEE (reference sequence). This CDR3 contains 14 residues.

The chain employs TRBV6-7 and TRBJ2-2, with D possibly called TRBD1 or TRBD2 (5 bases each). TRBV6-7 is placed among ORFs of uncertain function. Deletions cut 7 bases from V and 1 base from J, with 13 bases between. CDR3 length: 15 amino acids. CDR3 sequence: CASKGTTENTGELFF. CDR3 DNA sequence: TGTGCCAGCAAAGGGACCACAGAGAACACCGGGGAGCTGTTTTTT.

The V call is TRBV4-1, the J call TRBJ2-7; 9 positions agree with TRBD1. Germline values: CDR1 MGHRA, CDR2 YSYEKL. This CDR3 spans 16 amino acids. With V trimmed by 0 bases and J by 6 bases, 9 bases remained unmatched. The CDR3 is CASSQDSRDRVGEQYF. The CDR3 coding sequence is TGCGCCAGCAGCCAAGACTCCCGGGACAGGGTTGGCGAGCAGTACTTC.

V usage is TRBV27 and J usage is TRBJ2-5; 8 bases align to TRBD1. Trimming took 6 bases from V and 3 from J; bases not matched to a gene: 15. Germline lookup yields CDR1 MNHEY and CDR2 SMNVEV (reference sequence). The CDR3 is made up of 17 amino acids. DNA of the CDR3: TGTGCCAGCAGCCTTACCCTACCGGGACAGGTGGAAGAGACCCAGTACTTC. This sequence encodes CASSLTLPGQVEETQYF.

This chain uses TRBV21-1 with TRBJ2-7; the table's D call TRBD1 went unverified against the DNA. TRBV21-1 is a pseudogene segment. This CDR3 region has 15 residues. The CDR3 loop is CASSKAPDRIYEQYF. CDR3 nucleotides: TGTGCCAGCAGCAAAGCCCCAGACAGGATCTACGAGCAGTACTTC.

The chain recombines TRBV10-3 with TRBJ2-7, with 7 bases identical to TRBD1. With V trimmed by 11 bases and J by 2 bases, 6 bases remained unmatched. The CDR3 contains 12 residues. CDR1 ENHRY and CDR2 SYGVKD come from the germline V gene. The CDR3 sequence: CAAGTDPYEQYF. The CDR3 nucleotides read TGTGCCGCCGGGACAGATCCCTACGAGCAGTACTTC.

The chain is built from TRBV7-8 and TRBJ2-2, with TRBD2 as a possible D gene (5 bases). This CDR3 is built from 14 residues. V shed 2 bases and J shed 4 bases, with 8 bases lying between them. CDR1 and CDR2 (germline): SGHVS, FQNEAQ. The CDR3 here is CASSLSAGTGELFF. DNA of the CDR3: TGTGCCAGCAGCTTATCTGCGGGCACCGGGGAGCTGTTTTTT. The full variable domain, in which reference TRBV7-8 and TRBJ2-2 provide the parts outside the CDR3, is GAGVSQSPRYKVAKRGQDVALRCDPISGHVSLFWYQQALGQGPEFLTYFQNEAQLDKSGLPSDRFFAERPEGSVSTLKIQRTQQEDSAVYLCASSLSAGTGELFFGEGSRLTVL.

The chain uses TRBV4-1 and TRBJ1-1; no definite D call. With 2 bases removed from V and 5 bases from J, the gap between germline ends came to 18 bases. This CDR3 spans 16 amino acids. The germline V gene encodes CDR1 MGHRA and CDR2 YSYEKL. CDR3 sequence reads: CASSQKATGGKTEAFF. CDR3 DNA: TGCGCCAGCAGCCAAAAGGCGACGGGTGGTAAAACTGAAGCTTTCTTT.